Described below is a single T cell receptor beta chain sequence and its context. The data stem from a study of blood T cell repertoires in COVID-19. The germline CDR1 and CDR2 sequences are SEHNR and FQNEAQ (reference sequence). CDR3 size: 12 residues. Deletions cut 1 base from V and 7 bases from J, with 7 bases between. Clones were sequenced by immunoSEQ multiplex PCR, and TCRdb holds only the in-frame ones, with some missing. The sample contains roughly 150,000 clones, 80% to 90% of which appear only once. Sequencing used peripheral blood. The receptor's source is a woman in her fifties or sixties in a cohort sampled during active or convalescent COVID-19. V usage is TRBV7-9 and J usage is TRBJ1-2; D gene unclear. CDR3 nucleotide sequence: TGTGCCAGCAGCTTAGGAACACGTGGCTACACCTTC. It specifies CASSLGTRGYTF. Drawing the rest from reference TRBV7-9 and TRBJ1-2, the complete variable domain is DTGVSQNPRHKITKRGQNVTFRCDPISEHNRLYWYRQTLGQGPEFLTYFQNEAQLEKSRLLSDRFSAERPKGSFSTLEIQRTEQGDSAMYLCASSLGTRGYTFGSGTRLTVV.